These 25 T cell receptor beta chains came from one sample sequenced in a study of CD8 T cells in Susac syndrome. RNA, at roughly 0.5 to 1 ug, was reverse transcribed with random hexamers. TCRdb redid the calling of the immunoSEQ multiplex PCR reads with MiXCR, one entry per CDR3 protein. The sample has some 200,000 distinct CDR3 sequences; around 95% are singletons. Sequencing used CD8+ T cells from PBMCs. The receptors come from a human donor with Susac syndrome.

A single count supports this clonotype. The chain has TRBV3-1 and TRBJ2-7; 15 bases are shared with TRBD2. Germline CDR1 LGHDT, CDR2 YNNKEL (reference sequence). Trimming at V came to 1 base and at J to 2 bases, leaving 3 bases not matched to a gene. This CDR3 has 17 amino acids. The CDR3 bases are TGTGCCAGCAGCCAAGGGGGACTAGCGGGAGGAACCTACGAGCAGTACTTC. Translated: CASSQGGLAGGTYEQYF.

The rearrangement links TRBV30 to TRBJ2-1, with 12 bases identical to TRBD2. The junction had 8 bases not matched to a gene; V was cut back by 4 bases and J by 10 bases. Germline-derived CDR1 and CDR2 are GTSNPN and SVGIG (reference sequence). The CDR3 has 14 residues. The CDR3 loop reads CAWNLAGGPREQFF. The CDR3 bases are TGTGCCTGGAATCTAGCGGGGGGGCCTAGAGAGCAGTTCTTC.

The V gene is TRBV9, the J gene TRBJ2-6; perhaps TRBD2 as D (6 bases). V was pared by 0 bases and J by 0 bases, with 13 bases between. The CDR3 has 18 residues. Germline assignment: CDR1 SGDLS and CDR2 YYNGEE. The CDR3 spells CASSVESGPGSGANVLTF. For the CDR3, the DNA is TGTGCCAGCAGCGTAGAAAGCGGGCCAGGCTCTGGGGCCAACGTCCTGACTTTC.

The CDR3 nucleotides read TGCGCCAGCAGCTTAACAAAACTAGCCGTGTTGAACAATGAGCAGTTCTTC. It is translated as CASSLTKLAVLNNEQFF. This chain links TRBV5-1 with TRBJ2-1; maybe TRBD2 (6 bases). The CDR3 extends over 17 amino acids. Trimming shortened V by 2 bases and J by 5 bases, and 20 bases separated the two germline ends. Germline V lookup: CDR1 SGHRS, CDR2 YFSETQ. Full variable domain (outside the CDR3, taken from reference TRBV5-1 and TRBJ2-1): KAGVTQTPRYLIKTRGQQVTLSCSPISGHRSVSWYQQTPGQGLQFLFEYFSETQRNKGNFPGRFSGRQFSNSRSEMNVSTLELGDSALYLCASSLTKLAVLNNEQFFGPGTRLTVL.

Written as DNA, the CDR3 is TGTGCCAGCAGCGCGTACCGGGACAGTAACACCGGGGAGCTGTTTTTT. Encoded protein: CASSAYRDSNTGELFF. The rearrangement links TRBV9 to TRBJ2-2; 7 positions agree with TRBD1. The CDR3 is 16 amino acids. Looked up from germline, CDR1 is SGDLS and CDR2 is YYNGEE. J was trimmed by 2 bases and V by 3 bases; bases with no gene match: 7. Looking up the rest from reference TRBV9 and TRBJ2-2 gives the full variable domain: DSGVTQTPKHLITATGQRVTLRCSPRSGDLSVYWYQQSLDQGLQFLIQYYNGEERAKGNILERFSAQQFPDLHSELNLSSLELGDSALYFCASSAYRDSNTGELFFGEGSRLTVL.

This clonotype appeared a single time. The chain carries TRBV7-8 and TRBJ2-7, with TRBD2 matching over 10 bases. Losses at the gene ends were 2 bases for V and 3 bases for J; bases not matched to a gene: 7. This CDR3 contains 16 residues. The V gene's germline CDR1 is SGHVS and CDR2 FQNEAQ. The CDR3 region has the DNA TGTGCCAGCAGCTTATTTGCTAGCGGGAGAATCTACGAGCAGTACTTC. This translates into CASSLFASGRIYEQYF.

The count of this clonotype is one. The rearrangement uses TRBV9 and TRBJ2-3; D might be TRBD1 (5 bases). CDR1 SGDLS and CDR2 YYNGEE come from the germline V gene. Trimming took off 0 bases at V and 4 bases at J, with 6 bases between the two ends. The CDR3 loop spans 13 amino acids. CDR3 sequence: CASSVVGADTQYF. In nucleotides, the CDR3 is TGTGCCAGCAGCGTAGTAGGGGCAGATACGCAGTATTTT.

J is TRBJ1-1 and V is TRBV6-5; no definite D call. Trimming removed 7 bases at V and 2 bases at J, with 5 bases between. The CDR3 totals 11 residues. Germline V gives CDR1 MNHEY, CDR2 SVGAGI. CDR3 nucleotide sequence: TGTGCCAGCAACGATAACACTGAAGCTTTCTTT. Residues: CASNDNTEAFF.

This clonotype was detected once. This chain joins TRBV5-6 and TRBJ2-1, with TRBD1 matching 10 bases. Per the germline V gene, CDR1 is SGHDT and CDR2 is YYEEEE. This CDR3 has 15 amino acids. V shed 4 bases, J shed 5 bases, and the junction held 6 bases outside the gene matches. The chain's CDR3 is CASSIRDRGDNEQFF. The CDR3 DNA sequence: TGTGCCAGCAGCATCCGGGACAGGGGAGACAATGAGCAGTTCTTC.

This clonotype has just one count. The chain has TRBV9 and TRBJ2-7, with 11 bases fitting TRBD2. From germline, CDR1 is SGDLS and CDR2 YYNGEE. V trimming: 0 bases; J trimming: 6 bases; junction bases outside the gene matches: 5. The CDR3 consists of 15 residues. The CDR3 nucleotides are TGTGCCAGCAGCGTAGAACTAGCGGGAGAATCCGAGCAGTACTTC. This sequence encodes CASSVELAGESEQYF.

V is TRBV11-2 and J is TRBJ2-3, with unresolved D. The V gene's germline CDR1 is SGHAT and CDR2 FQNNGV. The CDR3 spans 11 residues. Trimming left V 3 bases short and J 10 bases short, with 8 bases between. CDR3: CASSLVGPQYF. In DNA, the CDR3 is TGTGCCAGCAGCTTGGTAGGACCGCAGTATTTT.

The V gene is TRBV28, the J gene TRBJ1-1; TRBD1 matches 8 bases. Unmatched junction bases numbered 13, after V lost 3 bases and J lost 4 bases. In germline, CDR1 is MDHEN, CDR2 SYDVKM. This CDR3 is 17 amino acids long. This CDR3 is CASSFVRGRRLGTEAFF. DNA for the CDR3: TGTGCCAGCAGTTTCGTCAGGGGGCGAAGATTGGGCACTGAAGCTTTCTTT. Full variable domain (rest looked up from reference TRBV28 and TRBJ1-1): DVKVTQSSRYLVKRTGEKVFLECVQDMDHENMFWYRQDPGLGLRLIYFSYDVKMKEKGDIPEGYSVSREKKERFSLILESASTNQTSMYLCASSFVRGRRLGTEAFFGQGTRLTVV.

CDR3 protein: CSARGSLSPYNEQFF. The CDR3 nucleotides read TGCAGTGCTAGAGGGAGCTTATCCCCCTACAATGAGCAGTTCTTC. The V gene is TRBV20-1, the J gene TRBJ2-1; D is unclear. The CDR3 loop spans 15 amino acids. Germline V gives CDR1 DFQATT, CDR2 SNEGSKA (reference sequence). The V end was cut by 1 base, the J end by 2 bases, with 12 bases between.

This sequence joins TRBV11-2 and TRBJ2-2; D is uncertain. Germline V gene sequence: CDR1 SGHAT, CDR2 FQNNGV. The CDR3 has 16 residues. V was cut by 4 bases and J by 2 bases, with 14 bases left in between. The chain's CDR3 is CASSSFSRKNTGELFF. The CDR3 DNA sequence: TGTGCCAGCAGCTCATTTTCACGGAAAAACACCGGGGAGCTGTTTTTT. The variable domain in full, completed from reference TRBV11-2 and TRBJ2-2, reads EAGVAQSPRYKIIEKRQSVAFWCNPISGHATLYWYQQILGQGPKLLIQFQNNGVVDDSQLPKDRFSAERLKGVDSTLKIQPAKLEDSAVYLCASSSFSRKNTGELFFGEGSRLTVL.

The gene calls are TRBV12-3 or TRBV12-4 and TRBJ2-2, with D unresolved. The length of the CDR3 is 14 residues. Trimming left V 7 bases short and J 0 bases short, with 9 bases between. This CDR3 is CASTLLANTGELFF. CDR3 sequence (DNA): TGTGCCAGCACCCTACTCGCGAACACCGGGGAGCTGTTTTTT.

The chain employs TRBV20-1 and TRBJ1-5; possible D gene TRBD1, 5 bases. The CDR3 contains 13 residues. Germline V gene data show CDR1 as DFQATT and CDR2 as SNEGSKA (reference sequence). Trimming took 5 bases from V and 4 from J, leaving 12 bases between them. CDR3 in amino acids: CSAWARGNQPQHF. In nucleotides, the CDR3 is TGCAGTGCTTGGGCAAGGGGTAATCAGCCCCAGCATTTT.

This chain links TRBV7-9 with TRBJ2-1; 11 positions agree with TRBD2. Per the germline V gene, CDR1 is SEHNR and CDR2 is FQNEAQ (reference sequence). CDR3 size: 18 residues. With V trimmed by 5 bases and J by 0 bases, 9 bases remained unmatched. The DNA for the CDR3 is TGTGCCAGCAGCCTGACTAGCGGGGCCTGGAGCTCCTACAATGAGCAGTTCTTC. Translated: CASSLTSGAWSSYNEQFF.

The chain links TRBV27 to TRBJ1-1; no firm D call. Germline V lookup: CDR1 MNHEY, CDR2 SMNVEV (reference sequence). This CDR3 is built from 15 residues. Trimming left V 7 bases short and J 0 bases short, with 15 bases between. This chain's CDR3 is CASKVGSLMNTEAFF. CDR3 in DNA: TGTGCCAGCAAGGTGGGCAGTCTAATGAACACTGAAGCTTTCTTT.

This sequence joins TRBV14 and TRBJ1-1; 8 nucleotides line up with TRBD1. J was trimmed by 0 bases and V by 3 bases; bases with no gene match: 3. The CDR3 runs to 15 residues. Germline V gene sequence: CDR1 SGHDN, CDR2 FVKESK. The CDR3 reads CASSHKTGVNTEAFF. The CDR3, as DNA: TGTGCCAGCAGCCACAAGACAGGGGTGAACACTGAAGCTTTCTTT.

J is TRBJ1-6 and V is TRBV3-1; D remains unclear. CDR3 length equals 14 residues. Germline V lookup: CDR1 LGHDT, CDR2 YNNKEL (reference sequence). The germline V and J ends were trimmed by 5 bases and 6 bases, with 11 bases remaining between them. As DNA, the CDR3 is TGTGCCAGCAGCTGGACGGAATCTAATTCACCCCTCCACTTT. Amino acid sequence: CASSWTESNSPLHF. The complete variable domain, with remaining parts taken from reference TRBV3-1 and TRBJ1-6, reads DTAVSQTPKYLVTQMGNDKSIKCEQNLGHDTMYWYKQDSKKFLKIMFSYNNKELIINETVPNRFSPKSPDKAHLNLHINSLELGDSAVYFCASSWTESNSPLHFGNGTRLTVT.

V usage is TRBV2 and J usage is TRBJ2-7, with D perhaps TRBD1 (6 bases). Trimming took off 4 bases at V and 3 bases at J, with 19 bases between the two ends. There are 16 residues in the CDR3. Germline CDR1 reads SNHLY; CDR2 reads FYNNEI. CDR3 in amino acids: CASSGSLQGIFYEQYF. As DNA, the CDR3 is TGTGCCAGCAGTGGAAGTCTCCAGGGGATTTTCTACGAGCAGTACTTC.

J is TRBJ1-4 and V is TRBV7-9; D call uncertain. This CDR3 has 14 amino acids. The germline V and J ends were trimmed by 4 bases and 7 bases, with 13 bases remaining between them. The germline gives CDR1 SEHNR, CDR2 FQNEAQ (reference sequence). The CDR3 sequence: CASSSAGESEKLFF. The CDR3, as DNA: TGTGCCAGCAGCTCCGCTGGGGAAAGTGAAAAACTGTTTTTT.

The chain is built from TRBV7-2 and TRBJ2-1; 10 nucleotides match TRBD2. This CDR3 spans 16 amino acids. Germline CDR1 and CDR2: SGHTA and FQGNSA. V gave up 0 bases and J gave up 7 bases; unmatched junction bases: 6. The CDR3: CASSLAGLAVGNEQFF. Written as DNA, the CDR3 is TGTGCCAGCAGCTTAGCAGGACTAGCGGTCGGGAATGAGCAGTTCTTC. The variable domain in full, with the rest retrieved from reference TRBV7-2 and TRBJ2-1, is GAGVSQSPSNKVTEKGKDVELRCDPISGHTALYWYRQSLGQGLEFLIYFQGNSAPDKSGLPSDRFSAERTGGSVSTLTIQRTQQEDSAVYLCASSLAGLAVGNEQFFGPGTRLTVL.

The V and J genes are TRBV6-2 or TRBV6-3 and TRBJ1-5; D unresolved. The CDR3 loop spans 16 amino acids. Germline CDR1 MNHEY, CDR2 SVGEGT. V gave up 4 bases and J gave up 2 bases, with 15 bases separating them. The CDR3 loop is CASSFQAAGGNQPQHF. In nucleotides, the CDR3 is TGTGCCAGCAGTTTTCAGGCGGCCGGGGGCAATCAGCCCCAGCATTTT.

The rearrangement uses TRBV2 and TRBJ2-7; D possibly uses TRBD1 or TRBD2 (5 bases each). The CDR3 totals 11 residues. The V gene lost 10 bases and the J gene lost 3 bases, with 10 bases spanning the gap. Germline values: CDR1 SNHLY, CDR2 FYNNEI. DNA for the CDR3: TGTGCCACCGAGGGGAACTACGAGCAGTACTTC. Its translation: CATEGNYEQYF.